The 13 T cell receptor beta chains in this list originate from one sample, sequenced in a study of T cell repertoires in cytomegalovirus infection. Their antigen targets remain unknown. TCRdb fed the reads into MiXCR, producing one record per CDR3 protein. The data contain around 900,000 distinct CDR3 sequences, roughly 31% of them singletons. Sequencing used cultured CD8+ T cells from PBMCs, obtained from culture after CMV antigen stimulation. These receptors came from a human donor in good health (CMV status not recorded). Some clones in this sample may be carry-over from other donors' samples.

The sample holds a few counts of this clonotype. The rearrangement uses TRBV29-1 and TRBJ1-3; 9 bases match TRBD1. The V segment lost 4 bases and the J segment 2 bases; nucleotides outside the gene matches: 3. Germline CDR1 is SQVTM and CDR2 is ANQGSEA. CDR3 length: 14 residues. The CDR3 DNA is TGCAGCGTTGGACGACAGGGGGCTGGAAACACCATATATTTT. Translation: CSVGRQGAGNTIYF. The variable domain in full, completed from reference TRBV29-1 and TRBJ1-3, reads SAVISQKPSRDICQRGTSLTIQCQVDSQVTMMFWYRQQPGQSLTLIATANQGSEATYESGFVIDKFPISRPNLTFSTLTVSNMSPEDSSIYLCSVGRQGAGNTIYFGEGSWLTVV.

This CDR3 reads CATFHGELFF. The CDR3 nucleotides are TGTGCCACCTTTCACGGGGAGCTGTTTTTT. V usage is TRBV19 and J usage is TRBJ2-2; D gene uncertain. Trimming shortened V by 10 bases and J by 7 bases, and 7 bases separated the two germline ends. The germline gives CDR1 LNHDA, CDR2 SQIVND (reference sequence). The CDR3 extends over 10 amino acids. Full variable domain (outside the CDR3, taken from reference TRBV19 and TRBJ2-2): DGGITQSPKYLFRKEGQNVTLSCEQNLNHDAMYWYRQDPGQGLRLIYYSQIVNDFQKGDIAEGYSVSREKKESFPLTVTSAQKNPTAFYLCATFHGELFFGEGSRLTVL.

Only a few counts were recorded for this clonotype. This chain links TRBV30 with TRBJ2-3; 10 bases align to TRBD1. Germline CDR1 reads GTSNPN; CDR2 reads SVGIG (reference sequence). The CDR3 length is 17 residues. J lost 2 bases, V lost 2 bases, and 10 bases had no gene match. In DNA, the CDR3 is TGTGCCTGGAGTTCCCATGGACAGGGGGTTGTCACAGATACGCAGTATTTT. Its protein is CAWSSHGQGVVTDTQYF.

This clonotype was counted between two and nine times. V and J are TRBV4-1 and TRBJ2-1; no clear D gene. Germline CDR1 is MGHRA and CDR2 is YSYEKL. With 0 bases removed from V and 5 bases from J, the gap between germline ends came to 17 bases. This CDR3 is 17 amino acids long. CDR3 residues: CASSQDLADAANNEQFF. DNA of the CDR3: TGCGCCAGCAGCCAAGATCTTGCCGACGCCGCAAACAATGAGCAGTTCTTC.

The gene calls are TRBV6-8 and TRBJ2-5, with 8 bases lining up with TRBD2. The junction had 8 bases not matched to a gene; V was cut back by 6 bases and J by 5 bases. Germline V lookup: CDR1 MNHGY, CDR2 SAAAGT. This CDR3 is 14 amino acids long. The CDR3 DNA reads TGTGCCAGCAGAAAACTTAGCGGGGTGGAGACCCAGTACTTC. Protein sequence: CASRKLSGVETQYF.

This clonotype was counted many times. The chain carries TRBV7-2 and TRBJ2-7; no clear D. The V gene's germline CDR1 is SGHTA and CDR2 FQGNSA. This CDR3 region has 14 residues. V shed 3 bases and J shed 1 base, with 10 bases lying between them. The CDR3 loop is CASSFAGHSYEQYF. The CDR3, as DNA: TGTGCCAGCAGCTTTGCAGGCCATTCCTACGAGCAGTACTTC.

This clonotype was detected many times. The rearrangement joins TRBV28 to TRBJ2-3, with 8 bases lining up with TRBD1. Germline loops: CDR1 MDHEN, CDR2 SYDVKM. V lost 10 bases, J lost 5 bases, and 11 bases stayed unmatched. This CDR3 is 14 amino acids long. CDR3: CATNGQGRGDTQYF. The CDR3 DNA is TGTGCCACCAATGGACAGGGCCGGGGAGATACGCAGTATTTT.

V usage is TRBV7-9 and J usage is TRBJ2-7, with D perhaps given as TRBD1 or TRBD2 (5 bases each). Germline V lookup: CDR1 SEHNR, CDR2 FQNEAQ (reference sequence). The CDR3 contains 14 residues. The V end was cut by 4 bases, the J end by 2 bases, with 12 bases between. CDR3 nucleotides: TGTGCCAGCAGCTCCCGGGACGGCGCCTACGAGCAGTACGTC. This codes for CASSSRDGAYEQYV.

For the CDR3, the DNA is TGTGCCAGCAGTCCAAGTTACACTGAAGCTTTCTTT. Protein product: CASSPSYTEAFF. The chain carries TRBV12-3 or TRBV12-4 and TRBJ1-1, with D unresolved. V was cut by 5 bases and J by 3 bases, with 7 bases left in between. The CDR3 length is 12 residues.

The chain has TRBV5-5 and TRBJ2-7, with D unclear. V gave up 0 bases and J gave up 3 bases, with 10 bases separating them. The length of the CDR3 is 14 residues. The V gene's germline CDR1 is SGHKS and CDR2 YYEKEE (reference sequence). The CDR3 protein is CASSLAADGYEQYF. The CDR3 DNA reads TGTGCCAGCAGCTTGGCCGCGGATGGCTACGAGCAGTACTTC. Using reference TRBV5-5 and TRBJ2-7 for the parts outside the CDR3, the full variable domain is DAGVTQSPTHLIKTRGQQVTLRCSPISGHKSVSWYQQVLGQGPQFIFQYYEKEERGRGNFPDRFSARQFPNYSSELNVNALLLGDSALYLCASSLAADGYEQYFGPGTRLTVT.

In this sample, this clonotype turned up many times. This chain links TRBV6-2 or TRBV6-3 with TRBJ2-4; 8 positions match TRBD2. CDR3 length: 17 amino acids. V was clipped by 0 bases and J by 3 bases; unmatched bases: 7. CDR1 is MNHEY, CDR2 SVGEGT, per germline. The CDR3 is CASSYSKAGTSKNIQYF. The CDR3 region has the DNA TGTGCCAGCAGTTACTCGAAGGCCGGGACTAGCAAAAACATTCAGTACTTC.

This clonotype was found many times. The rearrangement links TRBV7-8 to TRBJ1-2; a weak D match, TRBD1 (5 bases). The CDR3 totals 14 residues. The germline V gene has CDR1 SGHVS and CDR2 FQNEAQ. The V end lost 2 bases, the J end lost 3 bases, and 10 bases lay between the germline ends. The CDR3 bases are TGTGCCAGCAGCTTATACAGGAGCGACTATGGCTACACCTTC. Translating it yields CASSLYRSDYGYTF.

This clonotype was counted many times. The CDR3 protein is CASSLAPRAQYGYTF. CDR3 sequence (DNA): TGTGCCAGCAGTTTAGCGCCCAGGGCCCAATATGGCTACACCTTC. This chain joins TRBV12-3 or TRBV12-4 and TRBJ1-2; perhaps TRBD1 as D (5 bases). The germline V and J ends were trimmed by 0 bases and 5 bases, with 13 bases remaining between them. This CDR3 comprises 15 residues.